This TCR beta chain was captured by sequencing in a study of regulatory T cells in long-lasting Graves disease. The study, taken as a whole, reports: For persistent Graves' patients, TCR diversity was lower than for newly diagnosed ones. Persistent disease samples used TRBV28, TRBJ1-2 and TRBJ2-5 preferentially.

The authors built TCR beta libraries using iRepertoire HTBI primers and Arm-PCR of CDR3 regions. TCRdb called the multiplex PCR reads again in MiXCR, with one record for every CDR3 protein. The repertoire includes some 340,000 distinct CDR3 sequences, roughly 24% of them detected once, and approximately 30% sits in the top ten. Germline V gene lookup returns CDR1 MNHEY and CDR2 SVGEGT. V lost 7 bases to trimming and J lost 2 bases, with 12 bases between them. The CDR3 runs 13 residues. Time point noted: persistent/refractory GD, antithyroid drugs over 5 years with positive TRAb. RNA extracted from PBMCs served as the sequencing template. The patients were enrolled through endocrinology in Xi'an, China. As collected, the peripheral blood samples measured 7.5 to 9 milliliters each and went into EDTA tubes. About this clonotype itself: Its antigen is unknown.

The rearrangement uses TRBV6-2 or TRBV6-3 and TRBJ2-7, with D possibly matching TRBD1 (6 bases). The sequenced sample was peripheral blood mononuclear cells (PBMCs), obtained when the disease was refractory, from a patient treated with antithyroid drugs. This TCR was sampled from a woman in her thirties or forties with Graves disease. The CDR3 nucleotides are TGTGCCAGCATGGGGCAGGGGACCTACGAGCAGTACTTC. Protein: CASMGQGTYEQYF.